Listed here are 14 T cell receptor beta chains from one sample, sequenced in a study of cytomegalovirus exposure and HLA in healthy donors. The PCR had 60 Vbeta and 13 Jbeta primers. Generated by immunoSEQ multiplex PCR, the TCRdb table keeps only in-frame clones and is missing some. The sample has approximately 220,000 clones; about 83% are singletons. The specimen was PBMCs. The receptor set was obtained from a man in his forties in good health and CMV-seronegative.

This CDR3 is CASSPQRVSNQPQHF. The CDR3 bases are TGTGCCAGCTCACCACAACGGGTTAGCAATCAGCCCCAGCATTTT. The gene calls are TRBV18 and TRBJ1-5; D is ambiguous. This CDR3 contains 15 residues. The germline gives CDR1 KGHSH, CDR2 LQKENI. Deletions cut 1 base from V and 0 bases from J, with 7 bases between.

The chain carries TRBV11-3 and TRBJ2-1; TRBD2 matches 10 bases. The CDR3 contains 15 residues. Unmatched junction bases numbered 1, after V lost 1 base and J lost 4 bases. Germline loops: CDR1 SGHNT, CDR2 YENEEA. The CDR3 is CASSLGTSGYNEQFF. In DNA, the CDR3 is TGTGCCAGCAGCTTAGGGACTAGCGGATACAATGAGCAGTTCTTC. Full variable domain (remainder filled in from reference TRBV11-3 and TRBJ2-1): EAGVVQSPRYKIIEKKQPVAFWCNPISGHNTLYWYLQNLGQGPELLIRYENEEAVDDSQLPKDRFSAERLKGVDSTLKIQPAELGDSAVYLCASSLGTSGYNEQFFGPGTRLTVL.

The rearrangement joins TRBV15 to TRBJ2-3, with D possibly being TRBD2 (5 bases). This CDR3 contains 15 residues. Trimming took 6 bases from V and 0 from J, leaving 13 bases between them. Germline V gene sequence: CDR1 LNHNV, CDR2 YYDKDF (reference sequence). The CDR3 protein is CATREIASSTDTQYF. The CDR3, as DNA: TGTGCCACCAGGGAGATAGCGTCTAGCACAGATACGCAGTATTTT.

The chain employs TRBV5-1 and TRBJ2-2, with 9 bases matching TRBD1. In germline, CDR1 is SGHRS, CDR2 YFSETQ. V was pared by 0 bases and J by 6 bases, with 3 bases of the junction left unmatched. The length of the CDR3 is 15 residues. CDR3 coding DNA: TGCGCCAGCAGCTTGGGGGACAGGGATGCCGGGGAGCTGTTTTTT. It is translated as CASSLGDRDAGELFF.

The CDR3 sequence: CATSRDRQGPQHF. The DNA for the CDR3 is TGTGCCACCAGCAGAGATCGGCAGGGGCCCCAGCATTTT. The rearrangement joins TRBV15 to TRBJ1-5, with D possibly being TRBD1 (5 bases). Germline V CDR1 and CDR2: LNHNV, YYDKDF (reference sequence). The CDR3 runs 13 residues. Trimming stripped 0 bases from V and 9 bases from J, with 9 bases between.

The table lists this clone with a count of one. V gene TRBV5-8 combines with J gene TRBJ1-5; 8 positions match TRBD1. V was pared by 2 bases and J by 6 bases, with 4 bases of the junction left unmatched. This CDR3 spans 14 amino acids. Germline assignment: CDR1 SGHTS and CDR2 YDEGEE. Written as DNA, the CDR3 is TGTGCCAGCAGCTTCCGCCAGGGGGCTCAGCCCCAGCATTTT. Amino acid sequence: CASSFRQGAQPQHF.

This chain uses TRBV28 with TRBJ1-1; no definite D call. There are 15 residues in the CDR3. The germline V and J ends were trimmed by 6 bases and 2 bases, with 16 bases remaining between them. CDR1 MDHEN and CDR2 SYDVKM come from the germline V gene. DNA of the CDR3: TGTGCCAGCAGCCCATCAGCGCGTACTAACACTGAAGCTTTCTTT. Residues: CASSPSARTNTEAFF.

The V gene is TRBV7-2, the J gene TRBJ2-3, with 8 bases fitting TRBD2. After removal of 4 bases from V and 5 bases from J, the junction contained 8 bases not matched to a gene. CDR1 and CDR2 from the germline V gene are SGHTA and FQGNSA. The CDR3 loop spans 15 amino acids. CDR3 residues: CASSSRTSRGDTQYF. The CDR3 nucleotides read TGTGCCAGCAGCTCCCGGACTAGCAGGGGAGATACGCAGTATTTT. Full variable domain (outside the CDR3, taken from reference TRBV7-2 and TRBJ2-3): GAGVSQSPSNKVTEKGKDVELRCDPISGHTALYWYRQSLGQGLEFLIYFQGNSAPDKSGLPSDRFSAERTGGSVSTLTIQRTQQEDSAVYLCASSSRTSRGDTQYFGPGTRLTVL.

The count of this clone is one. The V and J genes are TRBV2 and TRBJ2-3; 14 nucleotides align to TRBD2. This CDR3 has 17 amino acids. V trimming: 7 bases; J trimming: 2 bases; junction bases outside the gene matches: 8. Germline V gene lookup returns CDR1 SNHLY and CDR2 FYNNEI. Written as DNA, the CDR3 is TGTGCCAGCACTGCGGGACTAGCGGGAGAGGACACAGATACGCAGTATTTT. It is translated as CASTAGLAGEDTDTQYF.

V and J are TRBV15 and TRBJ2-1; 7 nucleotides line up with TRBD2. This CDR3 comprises 15 residues. Germline CDR1 and CDR2: LNHNV and YYDKDF (reference sequence). The V gene end was trimmed by 1 base and the J gene end by 4 bases; junction bases not matched to a gene: 4. CDR3 amino acids: CATSRAGTTYNEQFF. CDR3 DNA sequence: TGTGCCACCAGCAGAGCGGGGACTACGTACAATGAGCAGTTCTTC.

This chain connects TRBV4-2 to TRBJ1-1, with unresolved D. The ends were cut back, 0 bases at V and 3 bases at J, with 5 bases in the middle. Germline loops: CDR1 LGHNA, CDR2 YNFKEQ. The CDR3 runs 13 residues. DNA for the CDR3: TGTGCCAGCAGCCAAGAGCGGTACACTGAAGCTTTCTTT. It specifies CASSQERYTEAFF.

The chain recombines TRBV11-2 with TRBJ2-7; weak D call: TRBD1 (8 bases). Germline loops: CDR1 SGHAT, CDR2 FQNNGV. The ends were cut back, 6 bases at V and 6 bases at J, with 18 bases in the middle. This CDR3 is 14 amino acids long. CDR3 loop: CASRPRTGRGEQYF. The DNA for the CDR3 is TGTGCCAGCAGACCACGGACAGGGAGGGGCGAGCAGTACTTC.

V gene TRBV7-2 combines with J gene TRBJ1-4; D uncertain. CDR1 is SGHTA and CDR2 is FQGNSA in the germline V gene. This CDR3 has 14 residues. V shed 2 bases and J shed 6 bases, with 10 bases lying between them. CDR3 DNA: TGTGCCAGCAGCTTATCAGGCTCAGATGAAAAACTGTTTTTT. It is translated as CASSLSGSDEKLFF.

This sequence joins TRBV19 and TRBJ1-5, with D hard to call. This CDR3 contains 14 residues. CDR1 and CDR2 (germline): LNHDA, SQIVND (reference sequence). Trimming removed 5 bases at V and 0 bases at J, with 8 bases between. In DNA form, the CDR3 reads TGTGCCAGTAGTCGGGGTTATAGCAATCAGCCCCAGCATTTT. Translating gives CASSRGYSNQPQHF.